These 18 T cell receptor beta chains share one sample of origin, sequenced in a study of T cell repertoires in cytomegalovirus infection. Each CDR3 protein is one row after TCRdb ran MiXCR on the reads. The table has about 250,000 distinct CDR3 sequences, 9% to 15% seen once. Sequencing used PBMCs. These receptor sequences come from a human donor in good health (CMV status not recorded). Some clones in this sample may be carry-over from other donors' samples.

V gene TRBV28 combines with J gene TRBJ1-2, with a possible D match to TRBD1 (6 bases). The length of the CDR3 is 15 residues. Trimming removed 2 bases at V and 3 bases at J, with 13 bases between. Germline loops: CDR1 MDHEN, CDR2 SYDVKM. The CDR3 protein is CASSLKLQGYYGYTF. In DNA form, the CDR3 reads TGTGCCAGCAGTTTAAAGTTACAGGGATACTATGGCTACACCTTC.

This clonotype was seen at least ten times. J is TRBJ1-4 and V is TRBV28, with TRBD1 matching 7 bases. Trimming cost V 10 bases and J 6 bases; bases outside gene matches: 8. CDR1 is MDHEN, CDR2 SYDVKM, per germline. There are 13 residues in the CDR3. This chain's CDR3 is CATKTGVDEKLFF. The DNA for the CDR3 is TGTGCCACCAAAACAGGGGTTGATGAAAAACTGTTTTTT. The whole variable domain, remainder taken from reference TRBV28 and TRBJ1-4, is DVKVTQSSRYLVKRTGEKVFLECVQDMDHENMFWYRQDPGLGLRLIYFSYDVKMKEKGDIPEGYSVSREKKERFSLILESASTNQTSMYLCATKTGVDEKLFFGSGTQLSVL.

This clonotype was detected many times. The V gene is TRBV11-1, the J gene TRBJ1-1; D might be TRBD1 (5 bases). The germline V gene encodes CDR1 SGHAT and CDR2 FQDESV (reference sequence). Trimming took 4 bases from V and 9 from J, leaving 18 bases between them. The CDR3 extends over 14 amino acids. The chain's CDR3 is CASSSTQPGWKAFF. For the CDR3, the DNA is TGTGCCAGCAGCTCAACACAACCAGGGTGGAAAGCTTTCTTT.

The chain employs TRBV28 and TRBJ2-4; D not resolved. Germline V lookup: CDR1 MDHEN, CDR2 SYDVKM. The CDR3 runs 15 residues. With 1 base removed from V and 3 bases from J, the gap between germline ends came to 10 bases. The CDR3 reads CASSLSGSVKNIQYF. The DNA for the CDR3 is TGTGCCAGCAGTTTATCGGGCTCGGTCAAAAACATTCAGTACTTC.

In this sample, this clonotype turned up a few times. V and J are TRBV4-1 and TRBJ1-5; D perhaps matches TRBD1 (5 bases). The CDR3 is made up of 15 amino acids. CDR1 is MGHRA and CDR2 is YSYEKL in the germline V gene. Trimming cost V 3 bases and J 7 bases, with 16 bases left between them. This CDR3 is CASSQARGGEQPQHF. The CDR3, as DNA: TGCGCCAGCAGCCAGGCAAGGGGAGGGGAACAGCCCCAGCATTTT.

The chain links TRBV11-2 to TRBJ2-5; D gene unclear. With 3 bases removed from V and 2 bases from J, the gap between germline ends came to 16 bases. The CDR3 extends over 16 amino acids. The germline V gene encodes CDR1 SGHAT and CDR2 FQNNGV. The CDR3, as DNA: TGTGCCAGCAGCTTGTTGATGGTGGGCCAACAAGAGACCCAGTACTTC. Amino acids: CASSLLMVGQQETQYF.

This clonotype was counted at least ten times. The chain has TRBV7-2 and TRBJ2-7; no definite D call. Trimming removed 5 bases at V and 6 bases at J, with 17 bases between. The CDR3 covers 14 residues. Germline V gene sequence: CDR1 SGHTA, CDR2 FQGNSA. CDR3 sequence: CASSASWGDGEQYF. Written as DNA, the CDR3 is TGTGCCAGCAGCGCCTCCTGGGGTGACGGCGAGCAGTACTTC. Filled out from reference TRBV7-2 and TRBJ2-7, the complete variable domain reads GAGVSQSPSNKVTEKGKDVELRCDPISGHTALYWYRQSLGQGLEFLIYFQGNSAPDKSGLPSDRFSAERTGGSVSTLTIQRTQQEDSAVYLCASSASWGDGEQYFGPGTRLTVT.

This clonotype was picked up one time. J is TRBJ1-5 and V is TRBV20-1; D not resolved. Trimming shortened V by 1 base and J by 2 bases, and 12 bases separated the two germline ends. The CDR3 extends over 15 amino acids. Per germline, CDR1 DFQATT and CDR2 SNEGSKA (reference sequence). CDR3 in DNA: TGCAGTGCTAGAGCCGGGATGTTCGGCAATCAGCCCCAGCATTTT. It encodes CSARAGMFGNQPQHF.

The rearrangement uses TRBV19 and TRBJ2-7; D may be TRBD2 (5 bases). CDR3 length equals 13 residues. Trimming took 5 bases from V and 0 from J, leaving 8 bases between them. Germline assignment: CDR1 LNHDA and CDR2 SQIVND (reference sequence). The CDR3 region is CASSEGPSYEQYF. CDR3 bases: TGTGCCAGTAGTGAGGGCCCCTCCTACGAGCAGTACTTC.

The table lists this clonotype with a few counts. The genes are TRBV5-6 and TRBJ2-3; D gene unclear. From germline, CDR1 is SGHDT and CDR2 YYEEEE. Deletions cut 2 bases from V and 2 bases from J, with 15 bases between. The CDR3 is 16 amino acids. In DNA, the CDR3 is TGTGCCAGCAGCTTTAACTCAGGTTTTTACACAGATACGCAGTATTTT. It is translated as CASSFNSGFYTDTQYF.

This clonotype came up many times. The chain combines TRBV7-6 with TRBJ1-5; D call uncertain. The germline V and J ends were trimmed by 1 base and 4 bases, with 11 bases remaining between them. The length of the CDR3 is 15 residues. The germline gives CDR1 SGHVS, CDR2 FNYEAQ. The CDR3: CASSLGGGRNQPQHF. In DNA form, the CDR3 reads TGTGCCAGCAGCTTAGGGGGTGGGAGAAATCAGCCCCAGCATTTT.

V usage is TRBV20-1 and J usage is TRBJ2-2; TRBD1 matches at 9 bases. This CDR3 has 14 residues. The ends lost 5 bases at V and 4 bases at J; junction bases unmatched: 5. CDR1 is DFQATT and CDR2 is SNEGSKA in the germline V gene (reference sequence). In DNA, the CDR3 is TGCAGTGCTCTACAGGGGGCGGGCACCGGGGAGCTGTTTTTT. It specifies CSALQGAGTGELFF.

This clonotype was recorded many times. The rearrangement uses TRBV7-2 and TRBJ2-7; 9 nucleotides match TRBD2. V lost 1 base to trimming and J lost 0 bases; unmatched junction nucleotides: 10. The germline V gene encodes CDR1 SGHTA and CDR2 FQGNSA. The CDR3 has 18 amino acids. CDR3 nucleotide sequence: TGTGCCAGCAGCTTAGAAGTTAGCGGGAGTGCCAGCTCCTACGAGCAGTACTTC. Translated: CASSLEVSGSASSYEQYF.

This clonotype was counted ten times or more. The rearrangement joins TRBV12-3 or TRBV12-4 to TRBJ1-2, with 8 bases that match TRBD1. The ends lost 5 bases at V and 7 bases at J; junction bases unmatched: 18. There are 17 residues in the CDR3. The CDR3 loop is CASSPPVQGDWLGGYTF. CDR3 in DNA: TGTGCCAGCAGTCCGCCGGTACAGGGGGATTGGCTGGGTGGCTACACCTTC.

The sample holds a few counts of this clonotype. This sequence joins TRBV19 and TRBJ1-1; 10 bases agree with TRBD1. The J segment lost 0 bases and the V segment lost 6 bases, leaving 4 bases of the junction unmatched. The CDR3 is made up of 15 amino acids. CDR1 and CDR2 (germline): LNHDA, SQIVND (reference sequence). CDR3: CASRTGGTLNTEAFF. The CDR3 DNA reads TGTGCCAGTAGGACAGGGGGCACTTTGAACACTGAAGCTTTCTTT. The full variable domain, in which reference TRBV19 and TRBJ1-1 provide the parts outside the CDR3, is DGGITQSPKYLFRKEGQNVTLSCEQNLNHDAMYWYRQDPGQGLRLIYYSQIVNDFQKGDIAEGYSVSREKKESFPLTVTSAQKNPTAFYLCASRTGGTLNTEAFFGQGTRLTVV.

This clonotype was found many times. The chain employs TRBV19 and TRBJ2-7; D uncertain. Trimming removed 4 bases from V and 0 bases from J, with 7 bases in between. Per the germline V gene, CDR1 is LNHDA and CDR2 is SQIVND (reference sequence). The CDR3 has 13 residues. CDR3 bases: TGTGCCAGTAGTACCCGTACCTCCTACGAGCAGTACTTC. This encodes CASSTRTSYEQYF.

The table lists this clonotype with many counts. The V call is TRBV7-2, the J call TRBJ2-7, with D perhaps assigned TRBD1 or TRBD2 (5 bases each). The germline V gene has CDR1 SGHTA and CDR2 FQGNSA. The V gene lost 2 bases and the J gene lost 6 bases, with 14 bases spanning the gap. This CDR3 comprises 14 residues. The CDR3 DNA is TGTGCCAGCAGCTTAAATCCAGGGAGTCTCGAGCAGTACTTC. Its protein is CASSLNPGSLEQYF. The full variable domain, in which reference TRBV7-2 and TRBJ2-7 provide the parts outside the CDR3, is GAGVSQSPSNKVTEKGKDVELRCDPISGHTALYWYRQSLGQGLEFLIYFQGNSAPDKSGLPSDRFSAERTGGSVSTLTIQRTQQEDSAVYLCASSLNPGSLEQYFGPGTRLTVT.

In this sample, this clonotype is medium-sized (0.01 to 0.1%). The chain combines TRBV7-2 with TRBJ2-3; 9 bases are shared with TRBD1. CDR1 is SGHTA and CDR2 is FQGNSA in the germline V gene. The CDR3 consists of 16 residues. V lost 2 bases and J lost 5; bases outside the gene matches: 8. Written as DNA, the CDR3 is TGTGCCAGCAGCTTACTGGCGGGACAGGGTGGAGATACGCAGTATTTT. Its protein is CASSLLAGQGGDTQYF.